The 28 T cell receptor beta chains below all came from one sample that was sequenced in a study of control samples from healthy donors and cancer patients. Libraries were prepared by immunoSEQ multiplex PCR; TCRdb keeps only in-frame clonotypes and omits some of them. The sample carries under 150,000 clones, about 94% recorded once. The specimen was blood. Every receptor here comes from a man between 25 and 39 years old in good health.

This chain joins TRBV13 and TRBJ1-2; 8 positions agree with TRBD1. Germline lookup yields CDR1 PRHDT and CDR2 FYEKMQ (reference sequence). The CDR3 is 18 residues long. V shed 2 bases, J shed 8 bases, and the junction held 19 bases outside the gene matches. CDR3 bases: TGTGCCAGCAGCTTAACGGCGGTTTCGGCCAGGGGGCTCGTGGGCTACACCTTC. It codes for CASSLTAVSARGLVGYTF.

This clone was found a few times. V gene TRBV5-1 combines with J gene TRBJ2-4; unclear D gene. Germline values: CDR1 SGHRS, CDR2 YFSETQ. The CDR3 runs to 14 residues. Trimming took off 0 bases at V and 2 bases at J, with 6 bases between the two ends. CDR3: CASSLDFPKNIQYF. The CDR3 DNA is TGCGCCAGCAGCTTGGATTTCCCCAAAAACATTCAGTACTTC.

This clone came up once. The chain links TRBV21-1 to TRBJ1-5. TRBV21-1 represents a pseudogene. The CDR3 spans 19 residues. The CDR3 is CASSKVRVRNPYSNQPQHF. The CDR3 DNA reads as TGTGCCAGCAGCAAAGTCCGGGTTAGAAACCCGTATAGCAATCAGCCCCAGCATTTT.

With respect to this clone: Likely a read error: the CDR3 ends without its conserved phenylalanine or tryptophan. The limits of the CDR3 on the DNA are not certain, so only TCRdb's listed CDR3 is given. The V gene is TRBV5-1, the J gene TRBJ1-2; TRBD1 is taken as the D call from the table, unchecked against the DNA. The CDR3 is 14 amino acids in total, end residues counted. CDR1 is SGHRS, CDR2 YFSETQ, per germline. The CDR3 is CASSSPRDRGLKFL.

The table lists this clone with a few counts. The CDR3 sequence: CASSEIGNSPLHF. CDR3 in DNA: TGTGCCAGCAGTGAAATAGGGAATTCACCCCTCCACTTT. The chain joins TRBV2 to TRBJ1-6; D unresolved. Germline V gene sequence: CDR1 SNHLY, CDR2 FYNNEI. CDR3 length: 13 amino acids. V lost 2 bases to trimming and J lost 7 bases, with 6 bases between them.

The rearrangement uses TRBV6-2 or TRBV6-3 and TRBJ2-3; TRBD2 matches at 9 bases. This CDR3 spans 17 amino acids. The germline V gene encodes CDR1 MNHEY and CDR2 SVGEGT. V gave up 2 bases and J gave up 4 bases; unmatched junction bases: 10. The CDR3: CASSYIGTSSRADTQYF. For the CDR3, the DNA is TGTGCCAGCAGTTACATTGGGACTAGCTCGCGGGCAGATACGCAGTATTTT.

The chain joins TRBV9 to TRBJ2-6, with 7 bases lining up with TRBD1. This CDR3 is 17 amino acids long. Trimming cost V 1 base and J 0 bases; bases outside gene matches: 4. Germline CDR1 reads SGDLS; CDR2 reads YYNGEE. The CDR3 bases are TGTGCCAGCAGCGTACGAGGGACAGTCTCTGGGGCCAACGTCCTGACTTTC. Encoded protein: CASSVRGTVSGANVLTF.

The chain is built from TRBV19 and TRBJ2-7; TRBD1 matches 7 bases. Germline CDR1 is LNHDA and CDR2 is SQIVND (reference sequence). The CDR3 runs to 13 residues. The V segment lost 10 bases and the J segment 7 bases; nucleotides outside the gene matches: 13. CDR3 in amino acids: CATGRQGLGEQYF. DNA for the CDR3: TGTGCCACGGGCCGACAGGGCTTGGGGGAGCAGTACTTC.

The chain joins TRBV28 to TRBJ2-2; TRBD2 matches 8 bases. Trimming took 2 bases from V and 7 from J; bases not matched to a gene: 3. This CDR3 is built from 14 residues. Germline V gene data show CDR1 as MDHEN and CDR2 as SYDVKM. CDR3 bases: TGTGCCAGCAGTTTACCCAGCGGGGGCGGGGAGCTGTTTTTT. Translation: CASSLPSGGGELFF.

V is TRBV30 and J is TRBJ2-1; tentatively, D is TRBD1 (6 bases). Germline V gives CDR1 GTSNPN, CDR2 SVGIG (reference sequence). Trimming left V 4 bases short and J 6 bases short, with 13 bases between. The length of the CDR3 is 13 residues. In DNA, the CDR3 is TGTGCCTGGAACAGGGACAATGGCAATGAGCAGTTCTTC. The encoded protein is CAWNRDNGNEQFF.

The chain couples TRBV9 to TRBJ2-3, with 13 bases that match TRBD2. Germline V gene lookup returns CDR1 SGDLS and CDR2 YYNGEE. The CDR3 contains 16 residues. With 3 bases clipped from V and 5 bases from J, the junction kept 6 bases outside the gene matches. The CDR3 DNA follows: TGTGCCAGCAGCGAGATCGGGACTAGCGGGGTAGATACGCAGTATTTT. Amino acids: CASSEIGTSGVDTQYF.

This chain uses TRBV29-1 with TRBJ2-6; possibly TRBD2 for D (7 bases). The CDR3 totals 15 residues. Germline CDR1 and CDR2: SQVTM and ANQGSEA. Deletions cut 7 bases from V and 4 bases from J, with 17 bases between. The CDR3 region is CSAPGAGAGANVLTF. The CDR3 nucleotides read TGCAGCGCCCCAGGGGCGGGGGCCGGGGCCAACGTCCTGACTTTC.

In nucleotides, the CDR3 is TGTGCCAGTAGTATAGATCTGGTCCCCGGGACAGATACGCAGTATTTT. This codes for CASSIDLVPGTDTQYF. This chain connects TRBV19 to TRBJ2-3, with D unresolved. Trimming took off 0 bases at V and 3 bases at J, with 13 bases between the two ends. The CDR3 contains 16 residues. The V gene's germline CDR1 is LNHDA and CDR2 SQIVND (reference sequence).

This chain uses TRBV19 with TRBJ2-7, with 9 nucleotides matching TRBD1. The CDR3 covers 13 residues. CDR1 LNHDA and CDR2 SQIVND come from the germline V gene (reference sequence). V dropped 5 bases and J dropped 4; count of bases not matched to a gene: 3. CDR3 nucleotide sequence: TGTGCCAGTAGTGTTGGACAGGGGTACGAGCAGTACTTC. Its protein is CASSVGQGYEQYF.

This chain joins TRBV7-2 and TRBJ2-1, with 7 nucleotides matching TRBD1. Germline V lookup: CDR1 SGHTA, CDR2 FQGNSA. The V gene end was trimmed by 6 bases and the J gene end by 2 bases; junction bases not matched to a gene: 4. The length of the CDR3 is 14 residues. The CDR3 region has the DNA TGTGCCAGCAGATCAGACAGGGCCTACAATGAGCAGTTCTTC. As protein: CASRSDRAYNEQFF.

This chain joins TRBV7-2 and TRBJ2-7; 8 nucleotides agree with TRBD1. The junction had 9 bases not matched to a gene; V was cut back by 5 bases and J by 0 bases. Germline lookup yields CDR1 SGHTA and CDR2 FQGNSA. The CDR3 is 16 residues long. CDR3 protein: CASSADRGIPSYEQYF. In DNA form, the CDR3 reads TGTGCCAGCAGCGCCGACAGGGGAATTCCCTCCTACGAGCAGTACTTC. Drawing the rest from reference TRBV7-2 and TRBJ2-7, the complete variable domain is GAGVSQSPSNKVTEKGKDVELRCDPISGHTALYWYRQSLGQGLEFLIYFQGNSAPDKSGLPSDRFSAERTGGSVSTLTIQRTQQEDSAVYLCASSADRGIPSYEQYFGPGTRLTVT.

CDR3 in DNA: TGTGCCAGCCGGACCCCAGGCCATTCACCCCTCCACTTT. Translating it yields CASRTPGHSPLHF. The chain carries TRBV19 and TRBJ1-6; D gene ambiguous. Deletions cut 9 bases from V and 8 bases from J, with 14 bases between. CDR3 size: 13 residues. The germline V gene has CDR1 LNHDA and CDR2 SQIVND (reference sequence).

This clone showed up just once. The chain couples TRBV7-2 to TRBJ2-3; D is undetermined. This CDR3 is built from 13 residues. The V end lost 7 bases, the J end lost 6 bases, and 14 bases lay between the germline ends. CDR1 and CDR2 (germline): SGHTA, FQGNSA. CDR3 in DNA: TGTGCCAGCACCCCTGGGCCTGTCGATACGCAGTATTTT. Translating it yields CASTPGPVDTQYF. Supplemented by reference TRBV7-2 and TRBJ2-3, the full variable domain reads GAGVSQSPSNKVTEKGKDVELRCDPISGHTALYWYRQSLGQGLEFLIYFQGNSAPDKSGLPSDRFSAERTGGSVSTLTIQRTQQEDSAVYLCASTPGPVDTQYFGPGTRLTVL.

The CDR3 sequence: CASSQGKGRGLEDTQYF. CDR3 bases: TGCGCCAGCAGCCAGGGTAAAGGAAGGGGGCTTGAAGATACGCAGTATTTT. The chain has TRBV4-3 and TRBJ2-3; 7 bases line up with TRBD1. The germline gives CDR1 LGHNA, CDR2 YSLEER. V shed 3 bases and J 5 bases; nucleotides not matched to a gene: 14. The CDR3 has 17 residues.

The chain carries TRBV19 and TRBJ1-2; 8 bases line up with TRBD1. The J segment lost 2 bases and the V segment lost 10 bases, leaving 9 bases of the junction unmatched. CDR3 length equals 14 residues. Germline V CDR1 and CDR2: LNHDA, SQIVND (reference sequence). In DNA form, the CDR3 reads TGTGCCACCACCCCGACAGGGGTGAACTATGGCTACACCTTC. Encoded protein: CATTPTGVNYGYTF.

The CDR3 loop reads CATSGGAHTGELFF. The CDR3 region has the DNA TGTGCCACAAGCGGGGGGGCCCACACCGGGGAGCTGTTTTTT. This chain connects TRBV28 to TRBJ2-2, with 10 bases aligning to TRBD2. J was trimmed by 3 bases and V by 10 bases; bases with no gene match: 5. The CDR3 is 14 residues long. Per the germline V gene, CDR1 is MDHEN and CDR2 is SYDVKM.

Comment on this clone: The same CDR3 arises from other DNA sequences in this sample as well. This chain connects TRBV7-9 to TRBJ2-7; D perhaps matches TRBD2 (6 bases). Germline CDR1 and CDR2: SEHNR and FQNEAQ (reference sequence). The CDR3 spans 16 residues. The V gene lost 5 bases and the J gene lost 2 bases, with 19 bases spanning the gap. Written as DNA, the CDR3 is TGTGCCAGCAGCGCGGTCTCAGGTTTAGCGGCCTACGAGCAGTACTTC. Amino acid sequence: CASSAVSGLAAYEQYF. Together with reference TRBV7-9 and TRBJ2-7, the CDR3 gives the full variable domain: DTGVSQNPRHKITKRGQNVTFRCDPISEHNRLYWYRQTLGQGPEFLTYFQNEAQLEKSRLLSDRFSAERPKGSFSTLEIQRTEQGDSAMYLCASSAVSGLAAYEQYFGPGTRLTVT.

The rearrangement joins TRBV7-2 to TRBJ1-6, with D possibly being TRBD1 (6 bases). Trimming removed 5 bases from V and 5 bases from J, with 13 bases in between. The CDR3 totals 15 residues. Germline loops: CDR1 SGHTA, CDR2 FQGNSA. The CDR3 DNA is TGTGCCAGCAGCCGTCAGGGACAAGATAATTCACCCCTCCACTTT. It is translated as CASSRQGQDNSPLHF.

The rearrangement links TRBV4-3 to TRBJ1-3; tentative D call: TRBD1 (5 bases). Trimming cost V 1 base and J 0 bases, with 13 bases left between them. This CDR3 has 17 residues. Germline loops: CDR1 LGHNA, CDR2 YSLEER. The CDR3 DNA reads TGCGCCAGCAGCCAAGGACTCGGGGCCTTCTCTGGAAACACCATATATTTT. It specifies CASSQGLGAFSGNTIYF.

The chain couples TRBV4-1 to TRBJ1-1; 7 nucleotides line up with TRBD1. V lost 1 base and J lost 2; bases outside the gene matches: 7. CDR3 length: 16 residues. Germline CDR1 is MGHRA and CDR2 is YSYEKL. The CDR3 DNA reads TGCGCCAGCAGCCAAGCCCCGGGACAGAGAAACACTGAAGCTTTCTTT. Translation: CASSQAPGQRNTEAFF.

This clone has only a few counts. This chain links TRBV6-4 with TRBJ2-1; the D gene is possibly TRBD1 (7 bases). The germline V gene encodes CDR1 MRHNA and CDR2 SNTAGT. The V end was cut by 0 bases, the J end by 7 bases, with 10 bases between. The CDR3 extends over 14 amino acids. CDR3 amino acids: CASSDSSGGNEQFF. The CDR3 nucleotides read TGTGCCAGCAGTGACTCATCAGGGGGGAATGAGCAGTTCTTC.

This sequence joins TRBV7-2 and TRBJ1-1; 8 bases are shared with TRBD1. V shed 5 bases, J shed 2 bases, and the junction held 4 bases outside the gene matches. CDR1 is SGHTA and CDR2 is FQGNSA in the germline V gene. This CDR3 spans 14 amino acids. The CDR3 nucleotides read TGTGCCAGCAGCCTGGACAGGGTTAACACTGAAGCTTTCTTT. It is translated as CASSLDRVNTEAFF.

Details on this clone: A junction end diverges from the germline sequence, so it may reflect a read error. For the CDR3, the DNA is TGTGCTAGCAGCTTGAACAGGGGAGTGGAGACCCAGTACTTC. Translating gives CASSLNRGVETQYF. The genes are TRBV7-7 and TRBJ2-5, with TRBD1 matching over 7 bases. The CDR3 length is 14 residues. In germline, CDR1 is SSHAT, CDR2 FNYEAQ (reference sequence).